Each of the 5 T cell receptor beta chains below was sequenced from the same sample in a study of spatial heterogeneity in lung cancer (dated by TCRdb to between 2018 and 2021). The sample's time point, from its label and the paper: sample taken at primary tumor resection. For TCR sequencing, whole RNA was extracted from tumor and nontumor lung tissue, or from cryopreserved PBMC samples, and no cell sorting was done. To prepare the library, 5' RACE was applied. These reads were obtained on a NextSeq 500. TCRdb reworked the public reads: Q25 trimming with fastp, MiXCR clone assembly, productive beta chains retained. CDR3 protein duplicates are merged, each entry listing the most common genes and DNA. The sample yields about 27,000 distinct CDR3 sequences; 6.9% were counted once. The ten biggest clones cover around 15% of the sample. Sample: PBMCs, taken at surgery. Source of these receptors: a male donor with early-stage non-small cell lung cancer.

The CDR3 DNA reads TGTGCCAGCAGCGCCTACCTGGACAGTGAAGCTTTCTTT. Translated: CASSAYLDSEAFF. V and J are TRBV7-2 and TRBJ1-1; D might be TRBD1 (6 bases). This CDR3 spans 13 amino acids. Trimming removed 5 bases from V and 7 bases from J, with 14 bases in between. The germline gives CDR1 SGHTA, CDR2 FQGNSA.

This clonotype showed up many times. The V and J genes are TRBV5-1 and TRBJ2-5; D not resolved. This CDR3 has 12 residues. Germline V gene lookup returns CDR1 SGHRS and CDR2 YFSETQ. Trimming removed 4 bases from V and 0 bases from J, with 4 bases in between. The CDR3 spells CASSGNQETQYF. Written as DNA, the CDR3 is TGCGCCAGCAGCGGTAACCAAGAGACCCAGTACTTC.

The chain recombines TRBV9 with TRBJ2-1; TRBD2 might be the D (5 bases). Trimming removed 4 bases from V and 10 bases from J, with 15 bases in between. The CDR3 has 13 amino acids. CDR1 SGDLS and CDR2 YYNGEE come from the germline V gene. This CDR3 is CASSPAQRSEQFF. The CDR3 coding sequence is TGTGCCAGCAGCCCAGCTCAGCGGAGCGAGCAGTTCTTC.

This clonotype has more than one count but fewer than ten. The V gene is TRBV9, the J gene TRBJ1-1; no reliable D call. V was clipped by 0 bases and J by 4 bases, with 7 bases between them. The germline CDR1 and CDR2 sequences are SGDLS and YYNGEE. This CDR3 spans 13 amino acids. The CDR3 sequence is CASSVERATEAFF. CDR3 nucleotides: TGTGCCAGCAGCGTAGAGAGGGCCACTGAAGCTTTCTTT.

The chain couples TRBV5-1 to TRBJ2-5; the D is unclear. Germline-derived CDR1 and CDR2 are SGHRS and YFSETQ. V was shortened by 7 bases and J by 3 bases, with 16 bases between the two germline ends. The CDR3 sequence is 14 residues long. The CDR3 sequence is CASGLSWPKETQYF. The DNA of the CDR3 is TGCGCCAGCGGTCTTTCATGGCCTAAAGAGACCCAGTACTTC.